This TCR beta chain was sequenced for a study of control samples from healthy donors and cancer patients. Trimming stripped 4 bases from V and 4 bases from J, with 19 bases between. CDR3 length: 17 residues. Germline V lookup: CDR1 MDHEN, CDR2 SYDVKM. The protocol was immunoSEQ multiplex PCR, while the TCRdb copy is restricted to in-frame clones and leaves out a portion. The repertoire holds 100,000 to 150,000 clones, 75% to 95% seen once, with about 2.6% in the top ten. J is TRBJ2-2 and V is TRBV28; D tentatively fits TRBD1 or TRBD2 (5 bases each). The sequence came from a man aged 18 to 30 in good health. Sequencing was carried out using blood. The CDR3 reads CASSSWDLRKGTGELFF. CDR3 bases: TGTGCCAGCAGTTCATGGGACCTCCGGAAAGGCACCGGGGAGCTGTTTTTT.